A selection of T cell receptor beta chains follows, all from one sample in a study of control samples from healthy donors and cancer patients. Repertoires were generated with immunoSEQ multiplex PCR, while TCRdb's copy carries only in-frame clones and drops some. This sample has fewer than 300,000 clones; more than 65% occur once, and the top ten carry approximately 12%. The sequenced sample consisted of PBMCs. These receptors all come from a woman in her sixties or seventies with lung cancer. Each CDR3 is given with its conserved first and last residue. Fields, in order: J gene, D gene, V gene, clone size, CDR3 DNA, CDR3 protein. The D gene is left open where the match is weak. Expanded clones are given a class, and other clones once, few, many or no size at all.

TRBJ2-2	TRBD2	TRBV7-6	NA	TGTGCCAGCAGCTTACGGGGGGGAGCGAACACCGGGGAGCTGTTTTTT	CASSLRGGANTGELFF
TRBJ2-7	TRBD2	TRBV18	NA	TGTGCCAGCTCACCACCCCGGGACTATTACGAGCAGTACTTC	CASSPPRDYYEQYF
TRBJ2-7	NA	TRBV19	few	TGTGCCAGTAGCGCAACAGGGTTTGGCTACGAGCAGTACTTC	CASSATGFGYEQYF
TRBJ1-2	NA	TRBV10-1	NA	TGCGCCAGCAGTCCGGACTCTCGTGGCTATGGCTACACCTTC	CASSPDSRGYGYTF
TRBJ2-7	NA	TRBV12-3/TRBV12-4	NA	TGTGCCAGCAGTCTACTAGGGGGATACGAGCAGTACTTC	CASSLLGGYEQYF
TRBJ2-7	NA	TRBV4-1	NA	TGCGCCAGCAGCCCCCCGGTGGGGGTTCCGCAGTACTTC	CASSPPVGVPQYF
TRBJ2-2	NA	TRBV5-1	NA	TGCGCCAGCAGCTCACTACGAGCCGTAACCGGGGAGCTGTTTTTT	CASSSLRAVTGELFF
TRBJ1-6	NA	TRBV5-1	NA	TGCGCCAGCAGCTTGGGACAGATTAATAATTCACCCCTCCACTTT	CASSLGQINNSPLHF
TRBJ1-6	TRBD1	TRBV14	NA	TGTGCCAGCAGCCTTTACCGGGACAGAGATAATCAAGTAGTCCACTTT	CASSLYRDRDNQVVHF
TRBJ1-5	NA	TRBV30	NA	TGTGCCTGGAGTAGATCTCAGTACAATCAGCCCCAGCATTTT	CAWSRSQYNQPQHF
TRBJ1-2	NA	TRBV5-4	few	TGTGCCAGCAGCGAGGGGACGGAGTATGGCTACACCTTC	CASSEGTEYGYTF
TRBJ2-5	NA	TRBV10-3	NA	TGTGCCATCAGCCGGGACTCCCAAGAGACCCAGTACTTC	CAISRDSQETQYF
TRBJ2-7	TRBD2	TRBV5-4	NA	TGTGCCAGCCGAAAAGGCGGGGGTCCCGCCTACGAGCAGTACTTC	CASRKGGGPAYEQYF
TRBJ1-1	NA	TRBV12-2	NA	TGTGCAAGTCGCGTTGGACAGGTCCGCACTGAAGCTTTCTTT	CASRVGQVRTEAFF
TRBJ1-1	TRBD1	TRBV2	NA	TGTAGCACAGGGGGCTACACTGAAGCTTTCTTT	CSTGGYTEAFF
TRBJ1-2	NA	TRBV30	NA	TGTGCCTGGAGTTCCGGGGCCTATGGCTACACCTTC	CAWSSGAYGYTF
TRBJ2-5	NA	TRBV5-5	NA	TGTGCCAGCAGCTTGGACAGGGCACTCGAGACCCAGTACTTC	CASSLDRALETQYF
TRBJ1-5	NA	TRBV2	NA	TGTGCCAGCAGTGGAGTCAGCTTTAGGTCGCATCAGCCCCAGCATTTT	CASSGVSFRSHQPQHF
TRBJ1-1	NA	TRBV6-5	NA	TGTGCCAGCAGTCTGACAGATAGGACTGAAGCTTTCTTT	CASSLTDRTEAFF
TRBJ1-4	NA	TRBV3-1/TRBV3-2	NA	TGTGCCAGCAGCCAAGGGCCCTTGCAGGGTTCTCGTGAAAAACTGTTTTTT	CASSQGPLQGSREKLFF
TRBJ2-7	NA	TRBV11-3	NA	TGTGCCAGCAGCCGGGACGGCAGTAGTGAGCAGTACTTC	CASSRDGSSEQYF
TRBJ2-1	NA	TRBV10-3	NA	TGTGCCATCAGTGACCTCAGAGAGCAGTTCTTC	CAISDLREQFF
TRBJ1-2	NA	TRBV7-3	NA	TGTGCCAGCAGCTTCACCGGGACGGGAGGCTACACCTTC	CASSFTGTGGYTF
TRBJ2-1	TRBD2	TRBV3-1/TRBV3-2	NA	TGTGCCAGCAGCCGAACTAGCGGGAGGGGGGGCCCGAATGAGCAGTTCTTC	CASSRTSGRGGPNEQFF
TRBJ1-4	NA	TRBV5-4	NA	TGTGCCAGCAGCTTGACGGGTGGGGAAAAACTGTTTTTT	CASSLTGGEKLFF
TRBJ1-4	NA	TRBV11-2	once	TGTGCCAGCAGCTTAGGACAGTCTAATGAAAAACTGTTTTTT	CASSLGQSNEKLFF
TRBJ2-3	TRBD2	TRBV9	NA	TGTGCCAGCAGCGTAGCGGGAGGCCTAGATACGCAGTATTTT	CASSVAGGLDTQYF
TRBJ2-5	TRBD1	TRBV4-2	NA	TGTGCCAGCACCCGAACAGGGGGCGAAGAGACCCAGTACTTC	CASTRTGGEETQYF
TRBJ2-3	NA	TRBV6-6	NA	TGTGCCAGCAGCCCAGGGCACACAGATACGCAGTATTTT	CASSPGHTDTQYF
TRBJ2-5	TRBD2	TRBV4-1	NA	TGCGCCAGCAAAAGGAGTAGCGGGGGGGCGGGAGAGACCCAGTACTTC	CASKRSSGGAGETQYF
TRBJ1-1	NA	TRBV5-1	NA	TGCGCCAGCAGCATAGGTTCGGATGCTGAAGCTTTCTTT	CASSIGSDAEAFF